One sample yielded the 18 T cell receptor beta chains listed below, sequenced in a study of CD8+CD57+ T cells in acquired aplastic anemia listed by TCRdb under 2018. Instrument on record: Illumina HiSeq 2000. Genomic DNA served as template for TCR beta VDJ combination and CDR3 sequence profiling. In TCRdb, the public reads were trimmed at Q25 with fastp and aligned with MiXCR, with productive beta chains retained. Each entry merges the rows of one CDR3 protein and shows their most common DNA and genes. This sample has some 220,000 distinct CDR3 sequences in its table, and about a third of those were observed once. Around 1.1% of the sample is held by the ten biggest clonotypes. Sample: sorted CD4+, CD8+, or CD8+CD57+ T cells (not recorded which) from PBMCs. The receptor source for this set is a human donor in good health, serving as a control.

The V and J genes are TRBV7-2 and TRBJ1-2; D remains ambiguous. Germline CDR1 is SGHTA and CDR2 is FQGNSA. V lost 1 base and J lost 4, with 10 bases in between. This CDR3 spans 14 amino acids. CDR3 amino acids: CASSLDQARYGYTF. CDR3 nucleotide sequence: TGTGCCAGCAGCTTAGACCAGGCCCGCTATGGCTACACCTTC.

The table lists this clonotype with many counts. The chain is built from TRBV6-1 and TRBJ1-6, with TRBD1 matching 11 bases. Germline V lookup: CDR1 MNHNS, CDR2 SASEGT. J was trimmed by 10 bases and V by 6 bases; bases with no gene match: 11. CDR3 length: 16 residues. CDR3 bases: TGTGCCAGCAGAGTCCCGGGACAGGGGGTGGACTCACCCCTCCACTTT. Translating it yields CASRVPGQGVDSPLHF.

This clonotype showed up just a few times. Here the CDR3 reads CATSRDSSYEQYF. The CDR3 DNA is TGTGCCACCAGCAGGGACAGCTCCTACGAGCAGTACTTC. The chain is built from TRBV15 and TRBJ2-7; D may be TRBD1 (6 bases). CDR1 LNHNV and CDR2 YYDKDF come from the germline V gene (reference sequence). Deletions cut 3 bases from V and 0 bases from J, with 6 bases between. This CDR3 is 13 amino acids long.

The chain employs TRBV25-1 and TRBJ2-1, with 8 bases lining up with TRBD2. The CDR3 totals 13 residues. Germline V gene data show CDR1 as MGHDK and CDR2 as SYGVNS. Written as DNA, the CDR3 is TGTGCTAATCAGCGGGAGATAGGGAGTGAGCAGTTCTTC. It specifies CANQREIGSEQFF.

This clonotype was detected ten times or more. The chain carries TRBV7-9 and TRBJ2-7, with TRBD1 matching 9 bases. The trim removed 0 bases at V and 3 bases at J, leaving 3 bases unmatched. This CDR3 region has 15 residues. Germline lookup yields CDR1 SEHNR and CDR2 FQNEAQ (reference sequence). CDR3 region: CASSLAGTGNYEQYF. CDR3 bases: TGTGCCAGCAGCTTAGCCGGGACAGGGAACTACGAGCAGTACTTC.

The chain joins TRBV4-1 to TRBJ1-4, with D tentatively TRBD1 (6 bases). V dropped 1 base and J dropped 4 bases, with 13 bases sitting between them. Germline CDR1 and CDR2: MGHRA and YSYEKL. The CDR3 runs to 16 residues. In nucleotides, the CDR3 is TGCGCCAGCAGCCAAGTTAGGGGGGGCCTTAATGAAAAACTGTTTTTT. This encodes CASSQVRGGLNEKLFF.

This clonotype was observed at least ten times. The rearrangement joins TRBV7-9 to TRBJ1-1; D gene unclear. V was cut by 1 base and J by 1 base, with 7 bases left in between. The CDR3 runs 14 residues. CDR1 and CDR2 from the germline V gene are SEHNR and FQNEAQ (reference sequence). The CDR3 nucleotides read TGTGCCAGCAGCTTAGGAGGAGAGAACACTGAAGCTTTCTTT. This codes for CASSLGGENTEAFF.

A remark on this clonotype: A clone one base away is much larger, so this may be a read error. This chain links TRBV9 with TRBJ2-7, with D unclear. This CDR3 comprises 12 residues. Germline V gene sequence: CDR1 SGDLS, CDR2 YYNGEE. Trimming shortened V by 4 bases and J by 9 bases, and 14 bases separated the two germline ends. Written as DNA, the CDR3 is TGTGCCAGCAGCCCGGGCACCCTGTTGCAGTACTTC. Translation gives CASSPGTLLQYF.

Ten or more counts support this clonotype. J is TRBJ1-1 and V is TRBV5-1; unclear D gene. The germline gives CDR1 SGHRS, CDR2 YFSETQ. Trimming took off 4 bases at V and 0 bases at J, with 7 bases between the two ends. This CDR3 has 13 amino acids. The CDR3 nucleotides are TGCGCCAGCAGCAGGGCGGTGAACACTGAAGCTTTCTTT. Translation: CASSRAVNTEAFF.

This clonotype has a handful of counts. The chain links TRBV3-1 to TRBJ2-7; D call uncertain. Trimming left V 3 bases short and J 4 bases short, with 25 bases between. This CDR3 is built from 18 residues. The germline gives CDR1 LGHDT, CDR2 YNNKEL (reference sequence). This chain's CDR3 is CASSQLWGRHTRLYEQYF. CDR3 DNA sequence: TGTGCCAGCAGCCAGTTATGGGGTCGGCATACCAGGCTTTACGAGCAGTACTTC.

A remark on this clonotype: This may be a read error, as it is one base from a much larger clone. The J gene is TRBJ1-4, the V gene TRBV2, with no clear D. CDR1 is SNHLY and CDR2 is FYNNEI in the germline V gene. CDR3 size: 11 residues. The CDR3 nucleotides read TGTGCCTGCAGTGTCAGTGAAAAACTGTTTTTT. This codes for CACSVSEKLFF.

This clonotype was recorded many times. V gene TRBV15 combines with J gene TRBJ1-1; D is ambiguous. In germline, CDR1 is LNHNV, CDR2 YYDKDF (reference sequence). The V end lost 1 base, the J end lost 6 bases, and 9 bases lay between the germline ends. The CDR3 runs to 13 residues. The CDR3 nucleotides are TGTGCCACCAGCAGAGGACTTATCGCTGAAGCTTTCTTT. It specifies CATSRGLIAEAFF.

The table lists this clonotype with many counts. V is TRBV7-9 and J is TRBJ1-2; the D is unclear. CDR3 length: 12 amino acids. V was cut by 0 bases and J by 4 bases, with 3 bases left in between. Germline V CDR1 and CDR2: SEHNR, FQNEAQ (reference sequence). This CDR3 is CASSLAGYGYTF. CDR3 nucleotides: TGTGCCAGCAGCTTAGCGGGCTATGGCTACACCTTC. Based on the CDR3 plus reference TRBV7-9 and TRBJ1-2, the full variable domain is DTGVSQNPRHKITKRGQNVTFRCDPISEHNRLYWYRQTLGQGPEFLTYFQNEAQLEKSRLLSDRFSAERPKGSFSTLEIQRTEQGDSAMYLCASSLAGYGYTFGSGTRLTVV.

This sequence joins TRBV4-2 and TRBJ2-1, with 7 bases fitting TRBD2. The ends lost 0 bases at V and 0 bases at J; junction bases unmatched: 5. Per the germline V gene, CDR1 is LGHNA and CDR2 is YNFKEQ. This CDR3 comprises 17 residues. The CDR3 region is CASSQDPSGSSYNEQFF. The CDR3, as DNA: TGTGCCAGCAGCCAAGATCCTAGCGGAAGCTCCTACAATGAGCAGTTCTTC.

A few counts support this clonotype. The rearrangement uses TRBV5-1 and TRBJ1-1, with TRBD1 as a possible D gene (6 bases). Germline values: CDR1 SGHRS, CDR2 YFSETQ. The V gene lost 3 bases and the J gene lost 2 bases, with 14 bases spanning the gap. This CDR3 is 15 amino acids long. CDR3 amino acids: CASSWSGHENTEAFF. The CDR3 DNA reads TGCGCCAGCAGCTGGTCGGGACATGAAAACACTGAAGCTTTCTTT.

This clonotype has ten or more counts. V is TRBV19 and J is TRBJ1-3; TRBD1 aligns across 7 bases. The CDR3 spans 15 residues. Germline V gene data show CDR1 as LNHDA and CDR2 as SQIVND (reference sequence). V shed 7 bases, J shed 3 bases, and the junction held 9 bases outside the gene matches. CDR3 in DNA: TGTGCCAGTACGGATGACAGGGCCAGTGGAAACACCATATATTTT. Its translation is CASTDDRASGNTIYF.

In its sample, this clonotype was seen many times. The chain combines TRBV6-1 with TRBJ1-2; a weak D match, TRBD1 (6 bases). V lost 9 bases and J lost 5, with 16 bases in between. Germline lookup yields CDR1 MNHNS and CDR2 SASEGT. The CDR3 is made up of 13 amino acids. The CDR3 is CASATGWGYGYTF. The CDR3, as DNA: TGTGCCAGTGCGACAGGTTGGGGGTATGGCTACACCTTC.

V gene TRBV2 combines with J gene TRBJ2-7; the match to TRBD2 covers 9 bases. Germline trimming cut 5 bases from V and 6 bases from J; bases unmatched to any gene: 8. This CDR3 spans 14 amino acids. Per the germline V gene, CDR1 is SNHLY and CDR2 is FYNNEI. CDR3 residues: CASSPRGGRVEQYF. CDR3 sequence (DNA): TGTGCCAGCAGTCCCCGCGGCGGGAGGGTCGAGCAGTACTTC.